The present T cell receptor (beta chain) was sequenced within a study of CD8 T cells in Susac syndrome. Overall study: Active disease was present in six of the sequenced Susac syndrome patients, whereas 8 or 9 of them were in remission.

About this clonotype itself: Its antigen remains unknown.

Findings and caveats of the study: Clonal expansion was missing from Susac syndrome CD4+ T cell repertoires.

Germline V CDR1 and CDR2: LNHNV, YYDKDF (reference sequence). This CDR3 contains 15 residues. The junction had 7 bases not matched to a gene; V was cut back by 3 bases and J by 6 bases. RNA was extracted with the RNeasy kit, and a quantity of about 0.45 to 1 ug was reverse transcribed using random hexamers. TCRdb re-called the immunoSEQ multiplex PCR reads through MiXCR, storing one row per CDR3 protein. The table records 150,000 to 200,000 distinct CDR3 sequences, 90% to 96% of them present only once. Recently defined diagnostic criteria classed the Susac syndrome patients as definite or probable. TEMRA cells were FACS-enriched, while CD8+ and CD4+ T cells were negatively isolated.

Sequencing was carried out using CD4+ T cells from PBMCs. This chain joins TRBV15 and TRBJ2-2, with 7 bases aligning to TRBD2. The source is a human donor with Susac syndrome. CDR3 coding DNA: TGTGCCACCAGCAGGATTCCTCGGGGGGCCGGGGAGCTGTTTTTT. The encoded protein is CATSRIPRGAGELFF.